The T cell receptor (beta chain) under discussion was sequenced for a study of T-cell reconstitution after alpha-beta-depleted transplantation in children. In this sample, this clonotype turned up once. Unique molecular identifiers were incorporated when the TCRbeta library was constructed. TCRdb passed the PCR reads through MiXCR, listing each CDR3 protein once. Here the sample spans some 520,000 distinct CDR3 sequences, around a third being singletons. Germline CDR1 reads LNHNV; CDR2 reads YYDKDF (reference sequence). The CDR3 has 15 amino acids. V was shortened by 5 bases and J by 0 bases, with 12 bases between the two germline ends.

The sequencing here drew on PBMCs from the stem cell graft donor, taken from the stem cell graft. The source of this sequence is a human donor who donated a stem cell graft to a child with aplastic anemia. V gene TRBV15 combines with J gene TRBJ2-3, with D possibly TRBD2 on 7 matching bases. The CDR3 DNA reads TGTGCCACCAGCGGGGGGGGGGCTAGCACAGATACGCAGTATTTT. Translating it yields CATSGGGASTDTQYF. The whole variable domain, filled in from reference TRBV15 and TRBJ2-3, reads DAMVIQNPRYQVTQFGKPVTLSCSQTLNHNVMYWYQQKSSQAPKLLFHYYDKDFNNEADTPDNFQSRRPNTSFCFLDIRSPGLGDTAMYLCATSGGGASTDTQYFGPGTRLTVL.